This T cell receptor (beta chain) was profiled in a study of cytomegalovirus exposure and HLA in healthy donors. Overall study findings and caveats: Roughly uniform depth of sequencing across donors was assumed in presence/absence analyses.

Both 60 Vbeta primers and 13 Jbeta primers went into the PCR. TCRdb's copy holds only in-frame clones and misses some; the assay was immunoSEQ multiplex PCR. The data hold 150,000 to 200,000 clones, with 86% observed a single time. The CDR3 is made up of 15 amino acids. V lost 1 base and J lost 6; bases outside the gene matches: 9. Germline lookup yields CDR1 SGHRS and CDR2 YFSETQ. Notes on this clone: What it recognizes is unknown.

The sequenced material came from PBMCs. The receptor was isolated from a woman under 30 in good health and CMV-seronegative. The chain employs TRBV5-1 and TRBJ2-7; 8 positions agree with TRBD1. The CDR3 DNA follows: TGCGCCAGCAGCTTGATGACAGGGGAAAGGGGCGAGCAGTACTTC. Translated, it gives CASSLMTGERGEQYF.